One and the same sample provided the 25 T cell receptor beta chains below, sequenced in a study of T cells in Graves' hyperthyroidism and ophthalmopathy. RNA transcripts served as the template for amplifying TCR beta CDR3 regions. An initial round of RT-PCR targeting the TCR CDR3 relied on the HTBI primer set. Via MiXCR, TCRdb re-called the multiplex PCR reads, giving one row per CDR3 protein. The data contain around 450,000 distinct CDR3 sequences, 15% to 17% of them seen just once; the ten biggest clones take up approximately 8%. Material: blood. The receptors stem from a woman between 18 and 29 years old with Graves' hyperthyroidism.

This clonotype was seen repeatedly, ten times or more. The rearrangement links TRBV27 to TRBJ2-3, with D possibly being TRBD1 (5 bases). CDR1 is MNHEY and CDR2 is SMNVEV in the germline V gene (reference sequence). V lost 2 bases, J lost 5 bases, and 17 bases lay in between. This CDR3 is 16 amino acids long. This CDR3 reads CASSLGPGPFGDTQYF. The CDR3 DNA follows: TGTGCCAGCAGTTTAGGCCCAGGGCCATTCGGAGATACGCAGTATTTT.

V usage is TRBV9 and J usage is TRBJ2-4; a weak D match, TRBD2 (7 bases). The germline CDR1 and CDR2 sequences are SGDLS and YYNGEE. With 0 bases removed from V and 2 bases from J, the gap between germline ends came to 12 bases. CDR3 length: 16 residues. The CDR3 spells CASSVGAGATKNIQYF. DNA for the CDR3: TGTGCCAGCAGCGTAGGGGCGGGGGCCACCAAAAACATTCAGTACTTC.

This clonotype was detected ten times or more. The chain carries TRBV12-3 or TRBV12-4 and TRBJ2-3; D is possibly TRBD2 (5 bases). The CDR3 has 14 amino acids. V was clipped by 3 bases and J by 8 bases, with 15 bases between them. CDR3 residues: CASSFRAPGSTQYF. CDR3 DNA: TGTGCCAGCAGTTTCCGGGCCCCGGGGAGTACGCAGTATTTT.

This clonotype was detected many times. The rearrangement joins TRBV12-5 to TRBJ2-1; weak D call: TRBD1 (6 bases). Trimming took off 0 bases at V and 7 bases at J, with 19 bases between the two ends. The CDR3 covers 17 residues. Germline V gene data show CDR1 as LGHNT and CDR2 as FRNRAP. The CDR3 sequence: CASGLVLPGAKGNEQFF. In nucleotides, the CDR3 is TGTGCTAGTGGTTTGGTACTCCCAGGGGCCAAGGGGAATGAGCAGTTCTTC.

This clonotype was counted at least ten times. The chain is built from TRBV5-1 and TRBJ2-3; TRBD1 might be the D (5 bases). The CDR3 extends over 14 amino acids. Germline V gene sequence: CDR1 SGHRS, CDR2 YFSETQ. V lost 4 bases, J lost 2 bases, and 11 bases lay in between. The CDR3 DNA follows: TGCGCCAGCAGCGGTAGGGGTCCCACAGATACGCAGTATTTT. Protein sequence: CASSGRGPTDTQYF.

The chain joins TRBV18 to TRBJ2-1; 10 bases are a match to TRBD1. The DNA end favors TRBJ2-7, so the J call may be wrong. The CDR3 contains 15 residues. The germline V gene encodes CDR1 KGHSH and CDR2 LQKENI. The CDR3 sequence: CASSPGTGANNEQYF. The CDR3 bases are TGTGCCAGCTCACCGGGGACAGGGGCTAACAATGAGCAGTACTTC.

The chain combines TRBV4-2 with TRBJ1-5; possibly TRBD1 for D (5 bases). Trimming took 2 bases from V and 5 from J, leaving 13 bases between them. Germline V gene data show CDR1 as LGHNA and CDR2 as YNFKEQ. The CDR3 contains 15 residues. The DNA for the CDR3 is TGTGCCAGCAGCCAATCGGACGGGGACGATCAGCCCCAGCATTTT. It encodes CASSQSDGDDQPQHF.

The table lists this clonotype with many counts. J is TRBJ2-5 and V is TRBV2; TRBD2 agrees at 7 bases. Germline assignment: CDR1 SNHLY and CDR2 FYNNEI. With 2 bases clipped from V and 5 bases from J, the junction kept 14 bases outside the gene matches. The CDR3 consists of 17 residues. The chain's CDR3 is CASSEFASGRESETQYF. In DNA form, the CDR3 reads TGTGCCAGCAGTGAATTCGCCAGCGGGCGGGAGAGTGAGACCCAGTACTTC.

This clonotype was recorded many times. V gene TRBV7-9 combines with J gene TRBJ2-7; D is possibly TRBD1 (5 bases). With 0 bases removed from V and 6 bases from J, the gap between germline ends came to 18 bases. The germline CDR1 and CDR2 sequences are SEHNR and FQNEAQ (reference sequence). CDR3 length equals 16 residues. The CDR3 protein is CASSLASYRGSVEQYF. In DNA, the CDR3 is TGTGCCAGCAGCTTAGCGTCGTATAGGGGTTCTGTCGAGCAGTACTTC.

The chain is built from TRBV20-1 and TRBJ2-1, with D perhaps TRBD2 (6 bases). CDR1 is DFQATT, CDR2 SNEGSKA, per germline (reference sequence). This CDR3 is built from 15 residues. The CDR3 DNA sequence: TGCAGCCCCAGATCGCGGGGCCTCTCCTACAATGAGCAGTTCTTC. This encodes CSPRSRGLSYNEQFF.

This clonotype was counted only a few times. In this CDR3 the conserved last residue, phenylalanine or tryptophan, is missing, so a read error is likely. The chain joins TRBV24-1 to TRBJ2-1; tentatively, D is TRBD1 (5 bases). V lost 0 bases, J lost 0 bases, and 5 bases lay in between. Looked up from germline, CDR1 is KGHDR and CDR2 is SFDVKD. The length of the CDR3 is 15 residues. CDR3 sequence (DNA): TGTGCCACCAGTGATTTGAGGGGCTCCTACAATGAGCAGTTCCTC. Its translation is CATSDLRGSYNEQFL.

This clonotype appeared many times. The chain employs TRBV12-3 or TRBV12-4 and TRBJ2-1, with TRBD2 as a possible D gene (6 bases). V dropped 6 bases and J dropped 9 bases, with 15 bases sitting between them. This CDR3 has 13 residues. The CDR3 region is CASSPRVGGEQFF. The CDR3 DNA reads as TGTGCCAGCAGCCCTAGGGTGGGGGGTGAGCAGTTCTTC.

This chain connects TRBV7-2 to TRBJ2-5; 8 bases agree with TRBD1. This CDR3 comprises 15 residues. Germline-derived CDR1 and CDR2 are SGHTA and FQGNSA. Germline trimming cut 4 bases from V and 5 bases from J; bases unmatched to any gene: 9. Written as DNA, the CDR3 is TGTGCCAGCAGCTCCCTGACAGGGGCCCGGGAGACCCAGTACTTC. It translates to CASSSLTGARETQYF. The full variable domain, its missing parts supplied by reference TRBV7-2 and TRBJ2-5, is GAGVSQSPSNKVTEKGKDVELRCDPISGHTALYWYRQSLGQGLEFLIYFQGNSAPDKSGLPSDRFSAERTGGSVSTLTIQRTQQEDSAVYLCASSSLTGARETQYFGPGTRLLVL.

This clonotype was detected only a few times. The chain's CDR3 is CASSLTPTGEETQYF. CDR3 DNA: TGTGCCAGCAGCCTTACCCCGACAGGGGAGGAGACCCAGTACTTC. The gene calls are TRBV4-2 and TRBJ2-5; 8 bases agree with TRBD1. Per germline, CDR1 LGHNA and CDR2 YNFKEQ. The CDR3 is 15 residues long. J gave up 5 bases and V 4 bases, and 9 bases lay outside the gene matches.

This clonotype was counted only a few times. This rearrangement joins TRBV20-1 to TRBJ2-2; maybe TRBD1 (6 bases). The V end was cut by 4 bases, the J end by 2 bases, with 11 bases between. The CDR3 spans 14 residues. Per the germline V gene, CDR1 is DFQATT and CDR2 is SNEGSKA (reference sequence). The CDR3 DNA reads TGCAGTGCTAAGAACAGGGTTAACACCGGGGAGCTGTTTTTT. Its translation is CSAKNRVNTGELFF.

The gene calls are TRBV3-1 and TRBJ1-6; the D is unclear. V lost 4 bases to trimming and J lost 7 bases, with 17 bases between them. The CDR3 length is 16 residues. The germline gives CDR1 LGHDT, CDR2 YNNKEL (reference sequence). CDR3 protein: CASSPYAGPANSPLHF. The CDR3 region has the DNA TGTGCCAGCAGCCCCTACGCGGGTCCCGCAAATTCACCCCTCCACTTT.

The V call is TRBV2, the J call TRBJ1-1; tentatively, D is TRBD1 (5 bases). This CDR3 is 14 amino acids long. From germline, CDR1 is SNHLY and CDR2 FYNNEI. Trimming shortened V by 4 bases and J by 1 base, and 10 bases separated the two germline ends. The CDR3 DNA reads TGTGCCAGCAGTGCCAGACAGACGAACACTGAAGCTTTCTTT. This codes for CASSARQTNTEAFF.

This clonotype was picked up many times. V is TRBV20-1 and J is TRBJ2-1; 9 bases are a match to TRBD2. The CDR3 is 15 residues long. Germline CDR1 is DFQATT and CDR2 is SNEGSKA (reference sequence). V shed 5 bases, J shed 6 bases, and the junction held 11 bases outside the gene matches. CDR3 nucleotides: TGCAGTGCTGTCGGACTAGCGAGAGGTGGCAATGAGCAGTTCTTC. It yields the protein CSAVGLARGGNEQFF.

This chain connects TRBV12-3 or TRBV12-4 to TRBJ2-1, with TRBD2 matching 7 bases. Unmatched junction bases numbered 10, after V lost 3 bases and J lost 2 bases. There are 17 residues in the CDR3. CDR3 region: CASSLQGAGTTYNEQFF. The CDR3 DNA follows: TGTGCCAGCAGTTTGCAGGGCGCCGGGACTACCTACAATGAGCAGTTCTTC.

The rearrangement joins TRBV20-1 to TRBJ1-1, with unresolved D. This CDR3 is 13 amino acids long. Per germline, CDR1 DFQATT and CDR2 SNEGSKA (reference sequence). V dropped 3 bases and J dropped 1 base, with 9 bases sitting between them. The CDR3 DNA reads as TGCAGTGCTAGTTTAAGCGGGAACACTGAAGCTTTCTTT. It is translated as CSASLSGNTEAFF.

This clonotype appeared many times. The V gene is TRBV6-1, the J gene TRBJ1-2; D is possibly TRBD1 (5 bases). The V and J ends lost 6 bases and 3 bases respectively, with 20 bases between them. Per germline, CDR1 MNHNS and CDR2 SASEGT. The CDR3 spans 16 residues. This CDR3 reads CASSSSQGGAHYGYTF. CDR3 DNA: TGTGCCAGCAGCTCTTCCCAAGGAGGGGCTCACTATGGCTACACCTTC.

This clonotype was found a few times. The junction does not match germline at one end; this may be a read error. The CDR3 reads CATSRESGAYNEQFF. CDR3 nucleotides: TGTGCCACCAGCAGGGAATCGGGAGCCTACAATGAGCAATTCTTC. The chain combines TRBV15 with TRBJ2-1; D is perhaps TRBD2 (6 bases). In germline, CDR1 is LNHNV, CDR2 YYDKDF (reference sequence). The CDR3 spans 15 residues.

In its sample, this clonotype was seen many times. The rearrangement uses TRBV12-3 or TRBV12-4 and TRBJ1-5; D may be TRBD1 (5 bases). The CDR3 length is 14 residues. Trimming pared 4 bases from V and 0 bases from J, leaving 7 bases between. In nucleotides, the CDR3 is TGTGCCAGCAGTTGGGGGTATAGCAATCAGCCCCAGCATTTT. Translation: CASSWGYSNQPQHF.

This rearrangement joins TRBV16 to TRBJ1-4; a possible D gene is TRBD1 (5 bases). Germline CDR1 reads KGHSY; CDR2 reads FQNENV. The CDR3 is 15 residues long. The ends were cut back, 0 bases at V and 7 bases at J, with 12 bases in the middle. The CDR3 here is CASSQSSGMGEKLFF. CDR3 bases: TGTGCCAGCAGCCAATCTTCAGGGATGGGTGAAAAACTGTTTTTT.

The chain couples TRBV5-4 to TRBJ2-2; tentatively, D is TRBD1 (6 bases). The CDR3 loop spans 15 amino acids. CDR1 is SGHNT and CDR2 is YYREEE in the germline V gene (reference sequence). The V end was cut by 4 bases, the J end by 4 bases, with 14 bases between. This CDR3 reads CASSRTDLLTGELFF. The CDR3 DNA follows: TGTGCCAGCAGCCGGACAGACCTTCTCACCGGGGAGCTGTTTTTT. Filled out from reference TRBV5-4 and TRBJ2-2, the complete variable domain reads ETGVTQSPTHLIKTRGQQVTLRCSSQSGHNTVSWYQQALGQGPQFIFQYYREEENGRGNFPPRFSGLQFPNYSSELNVNALELDDSALYLCASSRTDLLTGELFFGEGSRLTVL.